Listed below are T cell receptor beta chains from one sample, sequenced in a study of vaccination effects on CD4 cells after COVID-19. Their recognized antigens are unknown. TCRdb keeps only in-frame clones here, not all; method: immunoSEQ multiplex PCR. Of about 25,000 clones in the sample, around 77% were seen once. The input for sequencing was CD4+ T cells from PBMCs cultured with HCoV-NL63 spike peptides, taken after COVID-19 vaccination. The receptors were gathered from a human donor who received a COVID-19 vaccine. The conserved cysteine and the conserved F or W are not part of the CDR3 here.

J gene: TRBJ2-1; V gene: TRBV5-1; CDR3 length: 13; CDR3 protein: ASSEGPSSYNEQF
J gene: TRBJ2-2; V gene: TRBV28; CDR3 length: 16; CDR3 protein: ASSNIGTGAFVTGELF
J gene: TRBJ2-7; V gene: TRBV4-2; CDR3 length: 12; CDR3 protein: ASSQEPGAYEQY
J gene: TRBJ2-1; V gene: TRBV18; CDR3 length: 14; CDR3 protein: ASSPLRGSREDEQF
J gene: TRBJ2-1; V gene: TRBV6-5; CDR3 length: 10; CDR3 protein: ASRRERNEQF
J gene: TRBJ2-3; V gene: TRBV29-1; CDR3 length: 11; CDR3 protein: SVEVTQGNTQY
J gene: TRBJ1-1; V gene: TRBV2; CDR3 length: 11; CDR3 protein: ASGQGESTEAF
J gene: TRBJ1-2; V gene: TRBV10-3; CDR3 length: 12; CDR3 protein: AISPNIQTYGYT
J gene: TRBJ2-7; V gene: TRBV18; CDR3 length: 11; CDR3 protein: ASSRDSSYEQY
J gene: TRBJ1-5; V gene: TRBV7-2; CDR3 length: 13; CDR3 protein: ASSPGGASNQPQH
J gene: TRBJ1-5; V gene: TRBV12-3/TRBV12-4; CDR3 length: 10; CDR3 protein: ASSFISQPQH
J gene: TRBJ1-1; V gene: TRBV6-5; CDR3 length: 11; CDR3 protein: ASKLTVGTEAF
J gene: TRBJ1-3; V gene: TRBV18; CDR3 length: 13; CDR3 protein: ASSPGRGDGNTIY
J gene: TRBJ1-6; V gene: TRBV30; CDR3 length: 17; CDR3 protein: AWSVQRFGGVVDNSPLH
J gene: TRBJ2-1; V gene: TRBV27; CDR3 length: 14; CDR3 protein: ASCSGLKGSYNEQF
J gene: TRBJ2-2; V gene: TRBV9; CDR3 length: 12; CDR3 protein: ASSVSSNTGELF
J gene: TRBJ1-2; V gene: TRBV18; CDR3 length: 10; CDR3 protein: ASSHNNYGYT
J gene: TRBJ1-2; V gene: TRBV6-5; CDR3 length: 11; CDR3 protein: ASSYRGTYGYT
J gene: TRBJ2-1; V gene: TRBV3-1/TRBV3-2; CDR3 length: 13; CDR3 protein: ASSRSRSAENEQF
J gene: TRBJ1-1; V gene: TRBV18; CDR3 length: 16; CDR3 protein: ASSPKVGTGGRKTEAF